This T cell receptor (beta chain) was captured by sequencing in a study of cytomegalovirus exposure and HLA in healthy donors. The V gene end was trimmed by 5 bases and the J gene end by 2 bases; junction bases not matched to a gene: 6. This CDR3 contains 14 residues. Germline V gene sequence: CDR1 MNHEY, CDR2 SVGAGI. PCR was performed using 60 Vbeta and 13 Jbeta primers. Here immunoSEQ multiplex PCR was the method, and the copy in TCRdb shows in-frame clones only, minus some. Here the sample spans about 94,000 clones, around two thirds being singletons. The chain carries TRBV6-5 and TRBJ2-7; the match to TRBD1 covers 7 bases. Specimen: PBMCs. The sequence was collected from a man between 25 and 39 years old in good health and CMV-seronegative. The CDR3 loop reads CASSTGQIAYEQYF. Here the CDR3 DNA reads TGTGCCAGCAGTACGGGACAGATTGCCTACGAGCAGTACTTC.